The next 7 T cell receptor beta chains were all read from a single sample in a study of T cells in localized non-small cell lung cancer. Libraries were prepared by immunoSEQ multiplex PCR; TCRdb keeps only in-frame clonotypes and omits some of them. Of roughly 36,000 clones listed, 91% are singletons. This material consisted of PBMCs, taken before any cancer treatment. The origin of the receptors is a man aged 40 to 70 with stage II lung adenocarcinoma.

The J gene is TRBJ2-7, the V gene TRBV5-1; 9 bases line up with TRBD1. Germline trimming cut 0 bases from V and 5 bases from J; bases unmatched to any gene: 6. CDR1 and CDR2 (germline): SGHRS, YFSETQ. The CDR3 consists of 15 residues. CDR3 DNA: TGCGCCAGCAGCTTGGGAGGGACAGGGTCCCACGAGCAGTACTTC. This gives the protein CASSLGGTGSHEQYF.

The chain carries TRBV9 and TRBJ2-7; 10 bases agree with TRBD1. Trimming took 2 bases from V and 2 from J; bases not matched to a gene: 4. The CDR3 runs to 15 residues. Germline V gene data show CDR1 as SGDLS and CDR2 as YYNGEE. The CDR3 DNA follows: TGTGCCAGCAGCGTTATGACAGGGGGCCCCTACGAGCAGTACTTC. Translated, it gives CASSVMTGGPYEQYF. The complete variable domain, with remaining parts taken from reference TRBV9 and TRBJ2-7, reads DSGVTQTPKHLITATGQRVTLRCSPRSGDLSVYWYQQSLDQGLQFLIQYYNGEERAKGNILERFSAQQFPDLHSELNLSSLELGDSALYFCASSVMTGGPYEQYFGPGTRLTVT.

This chain connects TRBV5-4 to TRBJ1-4; D call uncertain. With 6 bases removed from V and 7 bases from J, the gap between germline ends came to 22 bases. Looked up from germline, CDR1 is SGHNT and CDR2 is YYREEE (reference sequence). The CDR3 length is 16 residues. The CDR3 bases are TGTGCCAGCAACCCTCCTAATCCGGTTCCGGTTGAAAAACTGTTTTTT. Amino acid sequence: CASNPPNPVPVEKLFF.

The V and J genes are TRBV21-1 and TRBJ2-7. TRBV21-1 is reported as a pseudogene. This CDR3 region has 13 residues. The CDR3 region has the DNA TGTGCCAGCAGCCAACACGGGCAACTCAAACCGTACTTC. Translation gives CASSQHGQLKPYF.

This chain connects TRBV4-2 to TRBJ2-3; the D is unclear. Germline-derived CDR1 and CDR2 are LGHNA and YNFKEQ. Between the trimmed V and J ends, which lost 7 bases and 7 bases, there was a span of 21 bases. The CDR3 extends over 15 amino acids. The CDR3 coding sequence is TGTGCCAGCAAACGGCTTGGGCAGTCCCCCAATACGCAGTATTTT. Its protein is CASKRLGQSPNTQYF.

The chain joins TRBV6-1 to TRBJ2-2; D unresolved. The CDR3 is 13 amino acids. V was shortened by 5 bases and J by 7 bases, with 11 bases between the two germline ends. The germline V gene encodes CDR1 MNHNS and CDR2 SASEGT. DNA of the CDR3: TGTGCCAGCAGTTTCTCCACCGGCGGGGAGCTGTTTTTT. Encoded protein: CASSFSTGGELFF.

V is TRBV5-6 and J is TRBJ1-5; 7 nucleotides agree with TRBD1. The J segment lost 5 bases and the V segment lost 4 bases, leaving 3 bases of the junction unmatched. This CDR3 region has 13 residues. Germline V gene data show CDR1 as SGHDT and CDR2 as YYEEEE. The CDR3 sequence: CASSQTGYQPQHF. DNA of the CDR3: TGTGCCAGCAGCCAGACAGGGTATCAGCCCCAGCATTTT.